Reported below is one TCR beta chain. Antigen unknown. The data are from a study of cytomegalovirus exposure and HLA in healthy donors. Study conclusions and caveats: Later analysis demonstrated an association between a missense DCLRE1C variant and TCR beta V- and J-gene trimming. In vitro work confirmed that a few CMV-associated chains recognize CMV antigens. Highly shared variants forming one cluster were likely a sequencing artifact.

PCR used 60 Vbeta primers and 13 Jbeta primers. Some clones are missing from TCRdb's copy, which holds only in-frame ones; the method was immunoSEQ multiplex PCR. Of 200,000 or so clones listed, roughly 80% are singletons. The sample taken for sequencing was PBMCs. The sequence came from a woman aged 45-59 years in good health and CMV-seropositive.

As DNA, the CDR3 is TGTGCCAGCAGCTGGGGGGAAGAGCAGTACTTC. This codes for CASSWGEEQYF. This sequence joins TRBV5-6 and TRBJ2-7, with a possible D match to TRBD2 (6 bases). The CDR3 is 11 amino acids. In germline, CDR1 is SGHDT, CDR2 YYEEEE. Trimming removed 3 bases at V and 7 bases at J, with 8 bases between.